A single sample is the source of the 9 T cell receptor beta chains below, sequenced in a study of blood T cell repertoires in COVID-19. This table comes from immunoSEQ multiplex PCR, and its TCRdb copy is limited to in-frame clones, with some not included. Here the sample spans 150,000 to 200,000 clones, 80% to 90% being singletons. Sequenced: peripheral blood. All receptors come from a man aged 50 or older with active or convalescent COVID-19.

The rearrangement uses TRBV19 and TRBJ1-1; 8 nucleotides line up with TRBD1. Germline CDR1 and CDR2: LNHDA and SQIVND (reference sequence). J gave up 3 bases and V 10 bases, and 4 bases lay outside the gene matches. The CDR3 spans 12 residues. CDR3 sequence (DNA): TGTGCCACCCTGACAGGGGACACTGAAGCTTTCTTT. It is translated as CATLTGDTEAFF.

The chain has TRBV6-5 and TRBJ2-2; unclear D gene. The CDR3 totals 13 residues. Between the trimmed V and J ends, which lost 0 bases and 4 bases, there was a span of 3 bases. The germline CDR1 and CDR2 sequences are MNHEY and SVGAGI. This chain's CDR3 is CASSYSSTGELFF. The CDR3 DNA follows: TGTGCCAGCAGTTACTCGAGCACCGGGGAGCTGTTTTTT.

The rearrangement links TRBV12-5 to TRBJ2-1, with a tentative D call TRBD1 (5 bases). Germline values: CDR1 LGHNT, CDR2 FRNRAP. The CDR3 runs 14 residues. V lost 6 bases and J 7 bases, leaving 16 bases between the germline ends. In DNA, the CDR3 is TGTGCTAGTGGAGCAGGGTATACCCTGAATGAGCAGTTCTTC. Translation gives CASGAGYTLNEQFF.

This rearrangement joins TRBV19 to TRBJ1-4, with 7 bases identical to TRBD1. Per the germline V gene, CDR1 is LNHDA and CDR2 is SQIVND (reference sequence). The CDR3 is 16 residues long. V lost 6 bases, J lost 4 bases, and 11 bases stayed unmatched. CDR3 in amino acids: CASRPSQQGFNEKLFF. For the CDR3, the DNA is TGTGCCAGTAGGCCATCTCAACAGGGGTTTAATGAAAAACTGTTTTTT.

V usage is TRBV7-9 and J usage is TRBJ2-3; 8 bases map to TRBD1. The CDR3 length is 13 residues. Losses at the gene ends were 6 bases for V and 6 bases for J; bases not matched to a gene: 5. The germline CDR1 and CDR2 sequences are SEHNR and FQNEAQ (reference sequence). The CDR3 spells CASRQRTGDTQYF. CDR3 coding DNA: TGTGCCAGCAGGCAGCGGACAGGGGATACGCAGTATTTT.

The chain joins TRBV7-6 to TRBJ1-1; a weak D match, TRBD1 (5 bases). Germline loops: CDR1 SGHVS, CDR2 FNYEAQ. The CDR3 has 14 residues. V lost 5 bases to trimming and J lost 5 bases, with 15 bases between them. Here the CDR3 reads CASSPGLSGTEAFF. For the CDR3, the DNA is TGTGCCAGCAGCCCGGGACTCTCGGGGACTGAAGCTTTCTTT.

The V gene is TRBV18, the J gene TRBJ2-3; 11 nucleotides line up with TRBD2. Unmatched junction bases numbered 5, after V lost 3 bases and J lost 3 bases. Germline V gene lookup returns CDR1 KGHSH and CDR2 LQKENI. This CDR3 region has 16 residues. This chain's CDR3 is CASSPPGLAETDTQYF. The CDR3 DNA follows: TGTGCCAGCTCACCCCCGGGACTAGCGGAAACAGATACGCAGTATTTT.

The chain combines TRBV3-1 (or the pseudogene TRBV3-2) with TRBJ2-2, with TRBD2 identical over 8 bases. Trimming removed 2 bases from V and 1 base from J; junction bases left unmatched: 0. The CDR3 loop spans 15 amino acids. CDR1 is LGHDT, CDR2 YNNKEL, per germline (reference sequence). CDR3 loop: CASSQTSGNTGELFF. The DNA of the CDR3 is TGTGCCAGCAGCCAAACTAGCGGGAACACCGGGGAGCTGTTTTTT.

The chain has TRBV7-2 and TRBJ1-6, with TRBD1 matching over 8 bases. V was pared by 5 bases and J by 9 bases, with 6 bases of the junction left unmatched. CDR3 length: 14 residues. Per the germline V gene, CDR1 is SGHTA and CDR2 is FQGNSA. CDR3 loop: CASSLDRVGSPLHF. CDR3 in DNA: TGTGCCAGCAGCCTGGACAGGGTAGGTTCACCCCTCCACTTT.